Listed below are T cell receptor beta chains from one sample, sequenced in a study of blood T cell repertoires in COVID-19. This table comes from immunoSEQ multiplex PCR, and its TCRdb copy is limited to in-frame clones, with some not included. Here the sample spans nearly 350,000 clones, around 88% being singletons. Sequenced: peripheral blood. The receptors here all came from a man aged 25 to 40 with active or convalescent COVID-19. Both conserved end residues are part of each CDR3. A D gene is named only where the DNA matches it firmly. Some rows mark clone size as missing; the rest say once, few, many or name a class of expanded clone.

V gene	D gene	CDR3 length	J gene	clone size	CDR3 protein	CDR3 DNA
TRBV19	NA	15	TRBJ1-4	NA	CASSINFATNEKLFF	TGTGCCAGTAGTATAAATTTCGCAACTAATGAAAAACTGTTTTTT
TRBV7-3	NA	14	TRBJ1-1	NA	CASSFGLTGTEAFF	TGTGCCAGCAGCTTCGGCCTGACGGGCACTGAAGCTTTCTTT
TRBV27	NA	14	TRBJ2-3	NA	CASSLRLVSDTQYF	TGTGCCAGCAGTCTCCGACTAGTATCAGATACGCAGTATTTT
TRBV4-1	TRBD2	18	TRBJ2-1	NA	CASSPRGAGGPSYNEQFF	TGCGCCAGCAGCCCCCGGGGAGCGGGAGGGCCCTCCTACAATGAGCAGTTCTTC
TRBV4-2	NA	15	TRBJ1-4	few	CASSQASRDGEKLFF	TGTGCCAGCAGCCAAGCTTCCCGGGATGGGGAAAAACTGTTTTTT
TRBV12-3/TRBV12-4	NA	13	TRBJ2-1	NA	CASSLVLRNEQFF	TGTGCCAGCAGTTTAGTTTTACGGAATGAGCAGTTCTTC
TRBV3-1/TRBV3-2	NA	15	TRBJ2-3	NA	CASSPSGEGVDTQYF	TGTGCCAGCAGCCCCTCCGGAGAGGGGGTAGATACGCAGTATTTT
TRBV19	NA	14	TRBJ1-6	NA	CASSSQRINSPLHF	TGTGCCAGTAGTTCCCAGCGCATCAATTCACCCCTCCACTTT
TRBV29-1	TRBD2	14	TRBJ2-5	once	CSVGLAGAKETQYF	TGCAGCGTCGGACTAGCGGGGGCAAAAGAGACCCAGTACTTC
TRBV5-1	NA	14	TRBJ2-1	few	CASSLANLEDIQFF	TGCGCCAGCAGCTTGGCCAACTTAGAAGACATTCAGTTCTTC
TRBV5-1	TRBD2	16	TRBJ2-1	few	CASSFRSGSGDNEQFF	TGCGCCAGCAGCTTTAGGAGCGGGAGCGGGGACAATGAGCAGTTCTTC
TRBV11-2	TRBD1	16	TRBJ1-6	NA	CASSLGPGTDNSPLHF	TGTGCCAGCAGCTTAGGGCCCGGGACAGATAATTCACCCCTCCACTTT
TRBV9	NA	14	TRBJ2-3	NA	CASSVRSAGDTQYF	TGTGCCAGCAGCGTTCGGTCGGCCGGGGATACGCAGTATTTT
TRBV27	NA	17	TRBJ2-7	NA	CASLRRETGALSYEQYF	TGTGCCAGCCTCCGGCGTGAGACGGGAGCCCTCTCCTACGAGCAGTACTTC
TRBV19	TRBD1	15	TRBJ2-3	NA	CASSTGQGNTDTQYF	TGTGCCAGTAGCACGGGACAGGGGAACACAGATACGCAGTATTTT
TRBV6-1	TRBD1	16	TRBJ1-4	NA	CASSGGQAGAGEKLFF	TGTGCCAGCAGTGGGGGACAGGCGGGGGCTGGTGAAAAACTGTTTTTT
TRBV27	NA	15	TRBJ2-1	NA	CASSYLRGPYNEQFF	TGTGCCAGCAGTTACCTCAGGGGACCCTACAATGAGCAGTTCTTC
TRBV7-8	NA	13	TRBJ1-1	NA	CASSLALNTEAFF	TGTGCCAGCAGCTTAGCACTTAACACTGAAGCTTTCTTT
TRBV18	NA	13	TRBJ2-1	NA	CASSPPSTNEQFF	TGTGCCAGCTCACCACCCTCTACCAATGAGCAGTTCTTC
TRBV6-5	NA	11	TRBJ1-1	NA	CASTGDIEAFF	TGTGCCAGCACCGGGGACATTGAGGCTTTCTTT
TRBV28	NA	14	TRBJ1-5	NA	CASTPLGFLQPQHF	TGTGCCAGCACCCCTCTCGGGTTCCTACAGCCCCAGCATTTT
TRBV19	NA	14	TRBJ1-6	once	CASTQSSYNSPLHF	TGTGCCAGTACACAGAGCTCCTATAATTCACCCCTCCACTTT
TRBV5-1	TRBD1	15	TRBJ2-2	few	CASSKGQGRTGELFF	TGCGCCAGCAGCAAGGGACAGGGACGAACCGGGGAGCTGTTTTTT
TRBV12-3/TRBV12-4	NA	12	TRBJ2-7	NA	CASSLVGEEQYF	TGTGCCAGCAGTTTAGTGGGAGAAGAGCAGTACTTC
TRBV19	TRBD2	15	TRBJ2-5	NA	CASTLAGGIQETQYF	TGTGCCAGTACACTAGCGGGAGGTATCCAAGAGACCCAGTACTTC
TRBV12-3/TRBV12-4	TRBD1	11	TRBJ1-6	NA	CASRGQGPLHF	TGTGCCAGCAGGGGACAGGGACCCCTCCACTTT
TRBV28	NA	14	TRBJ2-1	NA	CASTWAHNPHEQFF	TGTGCCAGCACGTGGGCCCATAACCCCCATGAGCAGTTCTTC
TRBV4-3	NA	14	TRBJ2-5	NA	CASSQSGLRETQYF	TGCGCCAGCAGCCAATCGGGGTTGAGGGAGACCCAGTACTTC
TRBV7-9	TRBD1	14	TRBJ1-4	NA	CASSLGDRGEKLFF	TGTGCCAGCAGCTTAGGCGACAGGGGAGAAAAACTGTTTTTT
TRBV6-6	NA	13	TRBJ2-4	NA	CASSYGQNNIQYF	TGTGCCAGCAGTTACGGACAGAATAACATTCAGTACTTC
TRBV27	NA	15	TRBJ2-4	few	CASSRAGGHGNIQYF	TGTGCCAGCAGTCGAGCTGGGGGACACGGAAACATTCAGTACTTC
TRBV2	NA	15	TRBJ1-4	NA	CASSEPGRRGEKLFF	TGTGCCAGCAGTGAGCCAGGACGGAGGGGTGAAAAACTGTTTTTT
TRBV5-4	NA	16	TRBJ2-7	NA	CASSRELSVSSYEQYF	TGTGCCAGCAGCCGGGAGCTAAGCGTAAGCTCCTACGAGCAGTACTTC
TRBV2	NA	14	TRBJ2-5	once	CASLEGEGQETQYF	TGTGCCAGCTTGGAGGGAGAGGGCCAAGAGACCCAGTACTTC
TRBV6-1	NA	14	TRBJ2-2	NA	CASSELSQAGELFF	TGTGCCAGCAGTGAGCTCAGCCAGGCCGGGGAGCTGTTTTTT
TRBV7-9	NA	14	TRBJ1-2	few	CASSPLGGSNGYTF	TGTGCCAGCAGCCCGCTTGGGGGGTCAAATGGCTACACCTTC
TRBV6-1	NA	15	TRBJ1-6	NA	CASSDSGGLNSPLHF	TGTGCCAGCAGTGATTCGGGGGGTTTGAATTCACCCCTCCACTTT
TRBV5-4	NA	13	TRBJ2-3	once	CASSGAGTDTQYF	TGTGCCAGCTCAGGGGCGGGCACAGATACGCAGTATTTT
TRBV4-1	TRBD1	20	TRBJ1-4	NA	CASSQVGTVGGRSTNEKLFF	TGCGCCAGCAGCCAAGTAGGGACAGTTGGTGGTAGGAGCACTAATGAAAAACTGTTTTTT
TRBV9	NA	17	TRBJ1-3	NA	CASSVALQAVSGNTIYF	TGTGCCAGCAGCGTGGCCTTACAGGCAGTCTCTGGAAACACCATATATTTT
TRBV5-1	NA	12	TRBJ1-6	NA	CASSLSNSPLHF	TGCGCCAGCAGCTTGTCAAATTCACCCCTCCACTTT
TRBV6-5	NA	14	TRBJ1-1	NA	CASSLRQMNTEAFF	TGTGCCAGCAGTTTACGACAGATGAACACTGAAGCTTTCTTT
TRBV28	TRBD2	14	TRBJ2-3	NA	CASSLGSRGGTQYF	TGTGCCAGCAGTTTGGGCAGCCGGGGGGGTACGCAGTATTTT
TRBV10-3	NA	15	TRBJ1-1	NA	CAISESLGVDTEAFF	TGTGCCATCAGTGAGTCGCTAGGGGTGGACACTGAAGCTTTCTTT
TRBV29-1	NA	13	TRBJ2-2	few	CSVSTGNTGELFF	TGCAGCGTGTCGACAGGGAACACCGGGGAGCTGTTTTTT
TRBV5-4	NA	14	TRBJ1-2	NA	CASSTKSGNYGYTF	TGTGCCAGCAGCACTAAATCCGGGAACTATGGCTACACCTTC
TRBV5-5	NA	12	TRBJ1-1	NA	CASTNTNTEAFF	TGTGCCAGCACAAACACGAACACTGAAGCTTTCTTT
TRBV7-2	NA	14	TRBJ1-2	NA	CASNSGSRIHGYTF	TGTGCCAGCAACTCCGGGAGCAGGATCCATGGCTACACCTTC
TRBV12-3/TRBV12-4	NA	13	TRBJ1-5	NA	CASTLESNQPQHF	TGTGCCAGCACCCTAGAGAGCAATCAGCCCCAGCATTTT
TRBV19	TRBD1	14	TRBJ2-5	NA	CASRRQGAGETQYF	TGTGCCAGTAGGAGGCAGGGGGCAGGAGAGACCCAGTACTTC